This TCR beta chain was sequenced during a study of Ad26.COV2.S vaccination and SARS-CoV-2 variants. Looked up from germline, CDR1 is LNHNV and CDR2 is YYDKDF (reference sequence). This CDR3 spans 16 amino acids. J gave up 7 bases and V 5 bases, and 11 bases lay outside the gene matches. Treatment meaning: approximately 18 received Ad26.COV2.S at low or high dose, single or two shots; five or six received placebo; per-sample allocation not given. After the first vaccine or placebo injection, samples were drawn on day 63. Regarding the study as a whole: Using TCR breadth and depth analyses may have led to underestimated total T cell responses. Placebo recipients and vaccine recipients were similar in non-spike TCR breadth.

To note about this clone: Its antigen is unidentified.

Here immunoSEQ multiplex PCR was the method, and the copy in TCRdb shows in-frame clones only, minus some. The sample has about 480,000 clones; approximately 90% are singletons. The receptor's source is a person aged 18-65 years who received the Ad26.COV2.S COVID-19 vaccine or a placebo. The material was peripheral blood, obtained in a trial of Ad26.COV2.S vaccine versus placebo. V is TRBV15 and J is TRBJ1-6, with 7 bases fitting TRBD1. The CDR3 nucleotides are TGTGCCACCAGCCTTGATCCGGGACAGAAAAATTCACCCCTCCACTTT. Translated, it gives CATSLDPGQKNSPLHF. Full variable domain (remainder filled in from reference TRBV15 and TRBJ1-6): DAMVIQNPRYQVTQFGKPVTLSCSQTLNHNVMYWYQQKSSQAPKLLFHYYDKDFNNEADTPDNFQSRRPNTSFCFLDIRSPGLGDTAMYLCATSLDPGQKNSPLHFGNGTRLTVT.